Listed below are T cell receptor beta chains from one sample, sequenced in a study of blood T cell repertoires in COVID-19. Method: immunoSEQ multiplex PCR; TCRdb's copy keeps in-frame clones and lacks some. The table shows about 79,000 clones, with around nine tenths occurring only once. The sequenced material came from peripheral blood. The receptor source for this set is a man aged 65 to 85 with active or convalescent COVID-19. The CDR3 runs from the conserved cysteine through the conserved F or W. A D gene is named only where the DNA matches it firmly. Expanded clones get a size class; other rows say once, few or many, or leave the size out.

j_call d_call v_call clone_size cdr3_nt cdr3_aa
TRBJ2-5 - TRBV20-1 - TGCAGTGCTAGTTGGATTAGCGCGGAGACCCAGTACTTC CSASWISAETQYF
TRBJ1-2 TRBD1 TRBV10-3 - TGTGCCATCAGTGACAGGGGGCTGGAGGGCTACACCTTC CAISDRGLEGYTF
TRBJ2-1 - TRBV29-1 - TGCAGCGTTGTGTTCCGGGAGAGCTCCTACAATGAGCAGTTCTTC CSVVFRESSYNEQFF
TRBJ2-3 TRBD1 TRBV5-1 - TGCGCCAGCAGCAAGGGACAGGGGCCCGCAGATACGCAGTATTTT CASSKGQGPADTQYF
TRBJ1-2 TRBD1 TRBV18 - TGTGCCAGCTCTGCCGGGACAGGGATTCCCGACTACTATGGCTACACCTTC CASSAGTGIPDYYGYTF
TRBJ1-1 - TRBV7-3 - TGTGCCAGCAGCCACTACCCTGGACAGAACACTGAAGCTTTCTTT CASSHYPGQNTEAFF
TRBJ2-7 TRBD1 TRBV6-5 - TGTGCCAGCAGGACAGGGGCCCCTTACGAGCAGTACTTC CASRTGAPYEQYF
TRBJ1-1 - TRBV5-8 - TGTGCCAGCAGCTTGAGGTTTGGAGTTGGGGGCGTCCTCACTGAAGCTTTCTTT CASSLRFGVGGVLTEAFF
TRBJ2-3 TRBD2 TRBV5-1 - TGCGCCACCGGCGGGACGGGGGGTCCGGGAGATACGCAGTATTTT CATGGTGGPGDTQYF
TRBJ2-1 - TRBV28 - TGTGCCAGCTACCTGGCGGCGTCGCCTCTAATTTACAATGAGCAGTTCTTC CASYLAASPLIYNEQFF
TRBJ1-2 TRBD1 TRBV28 - TGTGCCAGCAGTTTGGGACAGGGGTCGGGAGGCTACACCTTC CASSLGQGSGGYTF
TRBJ2-7 - TRBV30 once TGTGCCCGAAAGCTGAAAACGGGAGAACATTACGAGCAGTACTTC CARKLKTGEHYEQYF
TRBJ1-1 - TRBV7-6 few TGTGCCAGCAGCTTAGAGGCGGGGGTTGGAACTGAAGCTTTCTTT CASSLEAGVGTEAFF
TRBJ1-2 - TRBV11-1 - TGTGCCAGCAGCGCGGGGAACTATGGCTACACCTTC CASSAGNYGYTF
TRBJ2-2 TRBD2 TRBV7-6 - TGTGCCAGCAGCTTAGGGTCGGGAGGCACCGGGGAGCTGTTTTTT CASSLGSGGTGELFF
TRBJ2-2 - TRBV4-3 - TGCGCCAGCAGCCCATACACCGCGACAGTCAACACCGGGGAGCTGTTTTTT CASSPYTATVNTGELFF
TRBJ1-5 - TRBV28 once TGTGCCAGCACCTCATCCGGGGTATCAGGCAATCAGCCCCAGCATTTT CASTSSGVSGNQPQHF
TRBJ1-1 - TRBV10-3 - TGTGCCATCAGTGTTGTCGGCGGGGGGAACACTGAAGCTTTCTTT CAISVVGGGNTEAFF
TRBJ2-1 TRBD1 TRBV5-1 - TGCGCCAGCAGAGAGGGGGCGCTGGAGGATGAGCAGTTCTTC CASREGALEDEQFF
TRBJ2-1 - TRBV3-1/TRBV3-2 once TGTGCCAGCAGCCAAACCCCGGACAGTTACAATGAGCAGTTCTTC CASSQTPDSYNEQFF
TRBJ2-2 - TRBV9 - TGTGCCAGCAGCGTAGCAGGGTTCACCGGGGAGCTGTTTTTT CASSVAGFTGELFF
TRBJ2-4 TRBD2 TRBV10-3 - TGTGCCACCAGACTAGCGGGAGGGTACGACTCTAAAAACATTCAGTACTTC CATRLAGGYDSKNIQYF
TRBJ1-5 - TRBV7-2 - TGTGCCAGCAGCTGGCTTGGTCCTACTACCGACGATCAGCCCCAGCATTTT CASSWLGPTTDDQPQHF
TRBJ1-5 TRBD1 TRBV2 - TGTGCCAGCAGGGAGGACAGGGCGTACAGGCCCCAGCATTTT CASREDRAYRPQHF
TRBJ1-1 - TRBV30 - TGTGCCTGGTCCGCCATGGTCGGTGAAGCTTTCTTT CAWSAMVGEAFF
TRBJ2-3 TRBD2 TRBV3-1/TRBV3-2 - TGTGCCAGCAGCCAAGGAGCGGGAACAGATACGCAGTATTTT CASSQGAGTDTQYF
TRBJ1-3 TRBD1 TRBV6-6 - TGTGCCAGCAGTTACCCCAGGGGGAACTCTGGAAACACCATATATTTT CASSYPRGNSGNTIYF
TRBJ2-7 - TRBV6-5 - TGTGCCAGCAGGGACAGCTACGAGCAGTACTTC CASRDSYEQYF
TRBJ2-7 - TRBV5-6 - TGTGCCAGCAGTTCAATTTTCCACGACAGAAGCTCCTACGAGCAGTACTTC CASSSIFHDRSSYEQYF
TRBJ2-7 - TRBV28 - TGTGCCAGCGCACAGAACTACGAGCAGTACTTC CASAQNYEQYF
TRBJ1-2 TRBD1 TRBV9 once TGTGCCAGCAGCGTGGGACAGGGGGCGCAGAGCTATGGCTACACCTTC CASSVGQGAQSYGYTF
TRBJ2-7 TRBD2 TRBV5-1 - TGCGCCAGCAGCTTGGGTCTTAGCGGGAGTAGCGAGCAGTACTTC CASSLGLSGSSEQYF
TRBJ1-2 - TRBV5-4 - TGTGCCAGCAGCTTGGTCCGGGACTATGGCTACACCTTC CASSLVRDYGYTF
TRBJ1-4 - TRBV7-9 - TGTGCCAGCAGCTTAGACTCAAACAGGGAAAAACTGTTTTTT CASSLDSNREKLFF
TRBJ1-2 TRBD1 TRBV14 few TGTGCCAGCAGGCCCCGGGACAGTCGGTCCTATGGCTACACCTTC CASRPRDSRSYGYTF
TRBJ2-1 TRBD2 TRBV5-4 few TGTGCCAGCAGCCTAGCGGGAAGGGGGGAGGAGCAGTTCTTC CASSLAGRGEEQFF
TRBJ1-5 - TRBV28 few TGTGCCAGCCCCCTTCGGGTAGACAATCAGCCCCAGCATTTT CASPLRVDNQPQHF
TRBJ2-1 TRBD2 TRBV7-7 - TGTGCTAGCAGCCGCCGACTAGCGGACTCCTACAATGAGCAGTTCTTC CASSRRLADSYNEQFF
TRBJ1-2 TRBD1 TRBV28 - TGTGCCAGCAAACTTACAGGGGGTTATAACTATGGCTACACCTTC CASKLTGGYNYGYTF
TRBJ1-5 TRBD1 TRBV28 - TGTGCCAGCAGTTCAGGACAGGGTCTACAGCCCCAGCATTTT CASSSGQGLQPQHF
TRBJ1-5 - TRBV18 - TGTGCCAGCTCACCACCCGGGGGGAGGCCCGATCAGCCCCAGCATTTT CASSPPGGRPDQPQHF
TRBJ2-7 TRBD2 TRBV29-1 once TGCAGCGTTTCAGGGATAGCGGGATCCTCCTACGAGCAGTACTTC CSVSGIAGSSYEQYF
TRBJ2-7 - TRBV7-9 - TGTGCCAGCAGCCCCCTGGGGGGCGAGCAGTACTTC CASSPLGGEQYF
TRBJ2-5 - TRBV21-1 - TGTGCCAGCAGCGCTTTCAGGGGGTGGGAGACCCAGTACTTC CASSAFRGWETQYF
TRBJ2-1 - TRBV14 - TGTGCCAGCAGCCAAGCGAACGGGGTGGGCCATGAGCAGTTCTTC CASSQANGVGHEQFF
TRBJ2-5 - TRBV30 - TGTGCCTGGAAACGAGGGCGGGAGACCCAGTACTTC CAWKRGRETQYF
TRBJ1-1 - TRBV24-1 - TGTGCCACCAGGGGGGCAGGGCGCACTGAAGCTTTCTTT CATRGAGRTEAFF
TRBJ1-4 - TRBV15 - TGTGCCACCAGCAGAGAAGGGGAGGGTTGGTTTTTT CATSREGEGWFF
TRBJ2-4 - TRBV30 - TGTGCCTGGGCTAGACTGAGCCAAAACATTCAGTACTTC CAWARLSQNIQYF
TRBJ1-2 - TRBV6-1 - TGTGCCAGCAGTGAAAGGGGGAACTATGGCTACACCTTC CASSERGNYGYTF
TRBJ1-3 - TRBV19 - TGTGCCAGTAGTAGCGGGCGTTCACCCATCTCTGGAAACACCATATATTTT CASSSGRSPISGNTIYF
TRBJ2-5 TRBD1 TRBV27 - TGTGCCAGCAGTTTGTCTTCTCAGGGGGCGCTCTCCCAGTACTTC CASSLSSQGALSQYF
TRBJ2-7 TRBD1 TRBV19 - TGTGCCAGTAGTATAAAGACCGGGACAGCGTACGAGCAGTACTTC CASSIKTGTAYEQYF
TRBJ1-1 TRBD1 TRBV7-9 - TGTGCCAGCATCCCTCTGGGGACAGTGAACACTGAAGCTTTCTTT CASIPLGTVNTEAFF